This entry describes one T cell receptor beta chain. Its antigen is unknown. It was with 60 Vbeta and 13 Jbeta primers that the PCR ran. Only in-frame clones appear in the TCRdb table, and some are missing; sequencing was by immunoSEQ multiplex PCR. The sample yields 180,000 or so clones, around 75% seen once. The source of the sample is a study of cytomegalovirus exposure and HLA in healthy donors. Whole-study findings and limits: High sensitivity and specificity were reportedly achieved when the classifier diagnosed cytomegalovirus status.

The junction had 8 bases not matched to a gene; V was cut back by 1 base and J by 10 bases. CDR3 length: 16 residues. Per germline, CDR1 LGHNA and CDR2 YNFKEQ. The sequence was obtained from a woman aged 40 to 50 in good health and CMV-seropositive. Source material: PBMCs. The chain uses TRBV4-2 and TRBJ2-1, with 12 bases matching TRBD2. The CDR3 nucleotides are TGTGCCAGCAGCCAAGTAGGGACTAGCGGGTCAGGAGAGCAGTTCTTC. This codes for CASSQVGTSGSGEQFF.